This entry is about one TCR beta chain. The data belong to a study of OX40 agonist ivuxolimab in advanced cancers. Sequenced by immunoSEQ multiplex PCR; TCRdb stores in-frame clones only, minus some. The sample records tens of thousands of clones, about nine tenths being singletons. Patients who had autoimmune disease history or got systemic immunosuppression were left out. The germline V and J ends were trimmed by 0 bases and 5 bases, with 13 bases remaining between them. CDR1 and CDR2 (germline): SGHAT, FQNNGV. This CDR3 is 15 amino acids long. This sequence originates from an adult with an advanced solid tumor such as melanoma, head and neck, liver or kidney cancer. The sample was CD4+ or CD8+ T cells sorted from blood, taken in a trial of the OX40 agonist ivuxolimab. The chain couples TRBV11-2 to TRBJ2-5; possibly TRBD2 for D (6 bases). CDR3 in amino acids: CASSLDRAGAETQYF. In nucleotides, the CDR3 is TGTGCCAGCAGCTTAGATCGAGCGGGCGCGGAGACCCAGTACTTC.